One T cell receptor beta chain is described in this entry. Antigen: not known. CDR3 length: 15 residues. V trimming: 5 bases; J trimming: 5 bases; junction bases outside the gene matches: 7. The germline gives CDR1 MNHEY, CDR2 SMNVEV (reference sequence). These data originate in a study of T cells in Graves' hyperthyroidism and ophthalmopathy. Study findings and constraints: A model built on 13 V-J features separated ophthalmopathy from stable hyperthyroidism. The blood repertoire included most of the expanded thyroid clonotypes above 0.001.

The source material, RNA transcripts, was used to amplify TCR beta CDR3 regions. HTBI primers were the set used in a first-round RT-PCR of the TCR CDR3. Each CDR3 protein gets one entry after TCRdb re-called the multiplex PCR reads with MiXCR. The profile shows a few hundred thousand distinct CDR3 sequences, roughly 18% of them singletons. Across 18 months, stable Graves' hyperthyroidism was marked by no progression to ophthalmopathy. Diagnosis relied on clinical symptoms, serum thyroxine and TRAb, thyroid ultrasound and orbital computed tomography. This chain joins TRBV27 and TRBJ2-7, with TRBD1 identical over 12 bases. Material: blood. This TCR came from a woman between 45 and 65 years old with Graves' hyperthyroidism. The CDR3: CASSPLGQGANEQYF. Here the CDR3 DNA reads TGTGCCAGCAGTCCCCTGGGACAGGGGGCTAACGAGCAGTACTTC.